This entry features one TCR beta chain sequence. Its antigen is not known. The data derive from a study of Tregs in tolerant kidney transplant recipients. In the study overall: Related graft donors supplied nonmyeloablative bone marrow transplants, and mixed chimerism was transient. Whole-study results and caveats: Expanding Tregs on activated donor B cells appeared to best identify donor-specific TCRbeta clones. Biological reproducibility was not directly addressed in this study.

CD4+CD25+CD127- Tregs, CD4+CD25- non-Tregs, CD4 and CD8 cells were sorted. The protocol was immunoSEQ multiplex PCR, while the TCRdb copy is restricted to in-frame clones and leaves out a portion. The repertoire holds fewer than 80,000 clones, with 95% to 98% as singletons. This receptor was obtained from a human donor who received a combined kidney and bone marrow transplant. Sample: Tregs from blood, taken before the transplant.

This CDR3 is CASSGGVNQPQHF. CDR3 coding DNA: TGTGCCAGCTCGGGGGGGGTGAATCAGCCCCAGCATTTT. V usage is TRBV9 and J usage is TRBJ1-5; the D gene is possibly TRBD1 (5 bases). The CDR3 is 13 amino acids. Trimming took off 7 bases at V and 4 bases at J, with 12 bases between the two ends. The germline gives CDR1 SGDLS, CDR2 YYNGEE.